Listed below are T cell receptor beta chains from one sample, sequenced in a study of T-cell memory formation after mild COVID-19. Each CDR3 protein is one row after TCRdb ran MiXCR on the 5' RACE reads. Of under 200,000 distinct CDR3 sequences detected, roughly 30% appear once; the ten largest clones hold 12%. The sequenced sample consisted of PBMCs or a T cell subset sorted from them (not recorded which). The receptors were sampled from an adult woman who had mild COVID-19 (a few samples of this study predate the infection). Cell type and time point are not known. Each CDR3 is given with its conserved first and last residue. D genes are given only for firm matches. Clone size is not always given. Where it is, it says once, few, many or a class for expanded clones.

TRBV3-2	-	TRBJ1-2	few	TGTGCCAGCAGCCCGTCGTCAGCGGGACAGGATGGCTACACCTTC	CASSPSSAGQDGYTF
TRBV12-3/TRBV12-4	-	TRBJ1-2	-	TGTGCCAGCAGCTCCCCGCCGGGTTTGTATGGCTACACCTTC	CASSSPPGLYGYTF
TRBV6-2/TRBV6-3	TRBD1	TRBJ1-5	-	TGTGCCAGCAGTCCACACACAGGGGGCGGAATGCAGCCCCAGCATTTT	CASSPHTGGGMQPQHF
TRBV20-1	-	TRBJ1-4	-	TGCAGTGCCAAGGACGGCTCCCAAAAACTGTTTTTT	CSAKDGSQKLFF
TRBV24-1	TRBD1	TRBJ2-1	few	TGTGCCACCAGTGACGAGGACAGGGAAGGTTTTGTGGATGAGCAGTTCTTC	CATSDEDREGFVDEQFF
TRBV25-1	-	TRBJ2-7	few	TGTGCCAGCAGTGAGCCCGGGTCCTACGAGCAGTACTTC	CASSEPGSYEQYF
TRBV12-3/TRBV12-4	-	TRBJ1-2	-	TGTGCCAGCAGTTTACGGACAAACTATGGCTACACCTTC	CASSLRTNYGYTF
TRBV18	-	TRBJ1-1	-	TGTGCCAGCTCACCACTGGGGGTAAACACTGAAGCTTTCTTT	CASSPLGVNTEAFF
TRBV19	-	TRBJ2-2	-	TGTGCCAGTAAGGTCTCTAACACCGGGGAGCTGTTTTTT	CASKVSNTGELFF
TRBV6-2/TRBV6-3	TRBD1	TRBJ2-5	-	TGTGCCAGCAGTTATTCGGGACAGGAGACCCAGTACTTC	CASSYSGQETQYF
TRBV6-2/TRBV6-3	TRBD2	TRBJ2-7	-	TGTGCCAGTCTCCCGGGAGGGAGGACATACTACGAGCAGTACTTC	CASLPGGRTYYEQYF
TRBV4-3	-	TRBJ2-7	few	TGCGCCAGCAGCCAAGAGGGCCCCAGGGGTGGCTCCTACGAGCAGTACTTC	CASSQEGPRGGSYEQYF
TRBV29-1	-	TRBJ2-7	few	TGCAGCGTTGGATCTGATTCTTTATACGAGCAGTACTTC	CSVGSDSLYEQYF
TRBV7-9	TRBD2	TRBJ2-5	few	TGTGCCAGCAGACCCGGGACTACAAAAGAGACCCAGTACTTC	CASRPGTTKETQYF
TRBV12-3/TRBV12-4	-	TRBJ1-1	few	TGTGCCAGCACCTCGCCTCGGAACACTGAAGCTTTCTTT	CASTSPRNTEAFF
TRBV7-9	-	TRBJ2-5	-	TGTGCCAGCAGCGGTCGAGGGGTAGCCCAAGAGACCCAGTACTTC	CASSGRGVAQETQYF
TRBV18	TRBD2	TRBJ2-7	-	TGTGCCAGCTCACGAGCCCTCCGGGGACTAGGAGACTACGAGCAGTACTTC	CASSRALRGLGDYEQYF
TRBV5-6	-	TRBJ2-1	-	TGTGCCAGCAGCTTGAGGGTTAGGGATGAGCAGTTCTTC	CASSLRVRDEQFF
TRBV7-9	TRBD1	TRBJ1-4	few	TGTGCCAGCAGCTCCGGAGGACAGGTTAATGAAAAACTGTTTTTT	CASSSGGQVNEKLFF
TRBV7-9	-	TRBJ1-5	-	TGTGCCAGCAGCTCCCTTAGTCAGCCCCAGCATTTT	CASSSLSQPQHF
TRBV9	TRBD2	TRBJ2-5	-	TGTGCCAGCAGCGCAGCGGGAGTAACAAAAGAGACCCAGTACTTC	CASSAAGVTKETQYF
TRBV20-1	TRBD2	TRBJ2-3	-	TGCAGTGCTAGACGGCGGGAGGGCACAGATACGCAGTATTTT	CSARRREGTDTQYF
TRBV7-8	-	TRBJ2-1	-	TGTGCCAGCAGCTTACTCGTCACAGGAGGGGCTCTAGGTGGGAGGCACAATGAGCAGTTCTTC	CASSLLVTGGALGGRHNEQFF
TRBV5-1	TRBD1	TRBJ2-1	-	TGCGCCAGCAGGTACCTGGGACAGTCAAGGGATGAGCAGTTCTTC	CASRYLGQSRDEQFF
TRBV9	-	TRBJ2-5	-	TGTGCCAGCAGCGTAGCTACGGCCCAAGAGACCCAGTACTTC	CASSVATAQETQYF
TRBV5-5	-	TRBJ2-1	few	TGTGCCAGCAGTCCAGGATGGGGGAATGAGCAGTTCTTC	CASSPGWGNEQFF
TRBV12-3/TRBV12-4	TRBD1	TRBJ2-7	-	TGTGCCAGCGATTGGACAGGACTGGACGAGCAGTACTTC	CASDWTGLDEQYF
TRBV12-3/TRBV12-4	TRBD1	TRBJ2-3	-	TGTGCCAGCAGTTTTCAATCGAGGGACAGGCATAAGTATTTT	CASSFQSRDRHKYF
TRBV30	-	TRBJ1-3	few	TGTGCCTGGTCGGGGAATGGAAACACCATATATTTT	CAWSGNGNTIYF